These 24 T cell receptor beta chains originate from one sample sequenced in a study of blood T cells in healthy people across ages. Together with a sample-barcoded 5' primer, a J-beta primer mix was included in a second PCR lasting roughly 6 to 12 cycles. TCRdb re-derived calls from the 5' RACE reads in MiXCR, one entry per CDR3 protein. In the table there are around 800,000 distinct CDR3 sequences, approximately 65% of which are singletons. The sequenced material came from blood. Source of these receptors: a man between 25 and 39 years old in good health.

In its sample, this clonotype was seen a few times. The chain is built from TRBV5-1 and TRBJ2-4; TRBD2 might be the D (6 bases). The better agreement between TRBJ2-7 and the DNA end casts doubt on the J call. Germline loops: CDR1 SGHRS, CDR2 YFSETQ. The CDR3 length is 15 residues. The CDR3 coding sequence is TGCGCCAGCAGCTTGGAGGTAGCGGAATTAAACGAGCAGTACTTC. It codes for CASSLEVAELNEQYF.

Ten or more counts support this clonotype. This chain links TRBV11-1 with TRBJ1-2; D ambiguous. V lost 5 bases and J 3 bases, leaving 13 bases between the germline ends. This CDR3 spans 14 amino acids. Germline CDR1 reads SGHAT; CDR2 reads FQDESV (reference sequence). CDR3: CASSPGRADYGYTF. CDR3 sequence (DNA): TGTGCCAGCAGCCCCGGGAGGGCGGACTATGGCTACACCTTC.

The rearrangement uses TRBV6-5 and TRBJ1-1; no reliable D call. CDR1 and CDR2 (germline): MNHEY, SVGAGI. CDR3 length equals 13 residues. Trimming pared 5 bases from V and 1 base from J, leaving 8 bases between. The CDR3 nucleotides are TGTGCCAGCAGTCTCCGGCCGAACACTGAAGCTTTCTTT. Protein: CASSLRPNTEAFF.

The V and J genes are TRBV20-1 and TRBJ1-1; D is ambiguous. The germline CDR1 and CDR2 sequences are DFQATT and SNEGSKA (reference sequence). V lost 1 base to trimming and J lost 2 bases, with 14 bases between them. CDR3 length: 15 amino acids. The CDR3 is CSARAAKGVNTEAFF. The CDR3 DNA sequence: TGCAGTGCTAGAGCGGCGAAGGGAGTAAACACTGAAGCTTTCTTT.

The chain has TRBV25-1 and TRBJ2-5; a possible D gene is TRBD1 (6 bases). V was trimmed by 1 base and J by 4 bases, leaving 10 bases between them. The CDR3 is 14 residues long. Per germline, CDR1 MGHDK and CDR2 SYGVNS. CDR3: CASSESAGAETQYF. CDR3 coding DNA: TGTGCCAGCAGTGAATCGGCAGGGGCAGAGACCCAGTACTTC.

DNA for the CDR3: TGTGCCAGCAGGCCCGGGACAGGCTACACAGATACGCAGTATTTT. Translation: CASRPGTGYTDTQYF. The V call is TRBV6-5, the J call TRBJ2-3; TRBD1 matches at 8 bases. The V and J ends lost 6 bases and 2 bases, in that order; junction bases with no gene match: 7. The CDR3 runs 15 residues. The V gene's germline CDR1 is MNHEY and CDR2 SVGAGI.

The chain has TRBV6-2 or TRBV6-3 and TRBJ2-1; 7 bases are shared with TRBD2. CDR1 is MNHEY, CDR2 SVGEGT, per germline. J gave up 8 bases and V 7 bases, and 14 bases lay outside the gene matches. This CDR3 spans 15 amino acids. The CDR3 coding sequence is TGTGCCAGCATCCCTCGGGGGGTGGCCTTCGATGAGCAGTTCTTC. It translates to CASIPRGVAFDEQFF.

J is TRBJ2-1 and V is TRBV9; possibly TRBD1 for D (7 bases). The DNA end is a closer match to TRBJ2-7, so the J assignment may be wrong. CDR1 is SGDLS and CDR2 is YYNGEE in the germline V gene. The CDR3 is 14 residues long. The DNA of the CDR3 is TGTGCCAGCACCCTAGAGGACAGGAGGGGCGAGCAGTACTTC. Its translation is CASTLEDRRGEQYF.

V and J are TRBV15 and TRBJ2-5, with D perhaps matching TRBD1 or TRBD2 (5 bases each). The germline V and J ends were trimmed by 0 bases and 1 base, with 9 bases remaining between them. CDR1 and CDR2 (germline): LNHNV, YYDKDF (reference sequence). The CDR3 runs 15 residues. The CDR3 DNA reads TGTGCCACCAGCAGAGATGGGACGGCCCAAGAGACCCAGTACTTC. Protein sequence: CATSRDGTAQETQYF.

The chain recombines TRBV6-2 or TRBV6-3 with TRBJ1-5, with 10 nucleotides matching TRBD1. The CDR3 has 15 residues. The germline CDR1 and CDR2 sequences are MNHEY and SVGEGT. Trimming cost V 6 bases and J 4 bases; bases outside gene matches: 6. CDR3 sequence: CASREPGQGNQPQHF. The CDR3 DNA sequence: TGTGCCAGCAGAGAGCCGGGACAGGGGAATCAGCCCCAGCATTTT.

The CDR3 loop is CASSQGSGTGDEKLFF. Here the CDR3 DNA reads TGTGCCAGCAGCCAAGGATCCGGGACAGGAGATGAAAAACTGTTTTTT. The chain links TRBV3-1 to TRBJ1-4; 8 bases map to TRBD1. Per germline, CDR1 LGHDT and CDR2 YNNKEL (reference sequence). The CDR3 totals 16 residues. V gave up 1 base and J gave up 6 bases; unmatched junction bases: 7.

The CDR3 DNA is TGTGCCAGCAGCGGCGCAGGGTTCTCCTACGAGCAGTACTTC. It encodes CASSGAGFSYEQYF. The chain employs TRBV9 and TRBJ2-7; maybe TRBD1 (5 bases). V dropped 3 bases and J dropped 0 bases, with 10 bases sitting between them. This CDR3 spans 14 amino acids. The germline V gene encodes CDR1 SGDLS and CDR2 YYNGEE.

This sequence joins TRBV20-1 and TRBJ1-5; tentative D call: TRBD1 (6 bases). This CDR3 spans 13 amino acids. Germline CDR1 DFQATT, CDR2 SNEGSKA (reference sequence). V lost 5 bases to trimming and J lost 5 bases, with 13 bases between them. In nucleotides, the CDR3 is TGCAGTGCTCATGGGGGGGCTCATCAGCCCCAGCATTTT. Protein sequence: CSAHGGAHQPQHF.

The chain couples TRBV4-3 to TRBJ2-7; D perhaps matches TRBD2 (5 bases). The V gene's germline CDR1 is LGHNA and CDR2 YSLEER. V was pared by 0 bases and J by 7 bases, with 22 bases between. The CDR3 runs to 17 residues. The CDR3: CASSQDNTRPDYNEQYF. The CDR3 DNA reads TGCGCCAGCAGCCAAGATAATACCAGACCAGACTACAATGAGCAGTACTTC.

The chain carries TRBV7-2 and TRBJ2-3, with 13 nucleotides matching TRBD2. With 5 bases clipped from V and 5 bases from J, the junction kept 7 bases outside the gene matches. Germline CDR1 SGHTA, CDR2 FQGNSA. The CDR3 is 16 amino acids. The CDR3 reads CASSPGLAGVVDTQYF. In DNA form, the CDR3 reads TGTGCCAGCAGCCCCGGACTAGCGGGGGTTGTAGATACGCAGTATTTT.

The rearrangement uses TRBV9 and TRBJ2-3; D is perhaps TRBD2 (5 bases). Germline assignment: CDR1 SGDLS and CDR2 YYNGEE. With 4 bases removed from V and 2 bases from J, the gap between germline ends came to 14 bases. The CDR3 covers 15 residues. CDR3: CASSLLEGPTDTQYF. The DNA for the CDR3 is TGTGCCAGCAGCCTACTAGAAGGCCCCACAGATACGCAGTATTTT.

This chain joins TRBV6-6 and TRBJ1-2, with 7 positions matching TRBD1. Germline-derived CDR1 and CDR2 are MNHNY and SVGAGI (reference sequence). The V segment lost 6 bases and the J segment 3 bases; nucleotides outside the gene matches: 7. The CDR3 has 14 residues. Written as DNA, the CDR3 is TGTGCCAGCAGGAGGCTAGACAGGGACTATGGCTACACCTTC. Translated, it gives CASRRLDRDYGYTF.

The chain combines TRBV6-1 with TRBJ2-4, with a tentative D call TRBD1 (6 bases). Per the germline V gene, CDR1 is MNHNS and CDR2 is SASEGT. Deletions cut 2 bases from V and 1 base from J, with 9 bases between. This CDR3 spans 15 amino acids. CDR3 protein: CASSELGAAKNIQYF. The CDR3 DNA reads as TGTGCCAGCAGTGAACTGGGGGCGGCCAAAAACATTCAGTACTTC.

This clonotype was picked up a small number of times. The chain couples TRBV29-1 to TRBJ1-2; TRBD1 might be the D (5 bases). V lost 3 bases, J lost 0 bases, and 17 bases lay in between. CDR3 size: 16 residues. The germline CDR1 and CDR2 sequences are SQVTM and ANQGSEA. CDR3 DNA: TGCAGCGTTGACCCGGGACCGGTAATTACTAACTATGGCTACACCTTC. Amino acid sequence: CSVDPGPVITNYGYTF.

J is TRBJ2-4 and V is TRBV10-3; perhaps TRBD1 as D (7 bases). The CDR3 contains 14 residues. Germline V lookup: CDR1 ENHRY, CDR2 SYGVKD. V lost 5 bases, J lost 13 bases, and 21 bases lay in between. In DNA form, the CDR3 reads TGTGCCATCAGTCCGACAGGGCGGGAAGCTGAGCAGTACTTC. It encodes CAISPTGREAEQYF.

The chain couples TRBV15 to TRBJ1-4; D is undetermined. From germline, CDR1 is LNHNV and CDR2 YYDKDF (reference sequence). Trimming took off 0 bases at V and 1 base at J, with 9 bases between the two ends. The CDR3 is made up of 16 amino acids. The CDR3 bases are TGTGCCACCAGCAGAGATGGTAGGGTAACTAATGAAAAACTGTTTTTT. It translates to CATSRDGRVTNEKLFF.

The chain recombines TRBV20-1 with TRBJ2-1; 10 bases are shared with TRBD2. After removal of 6 bases from V and 5 bases from J, the junction contained 7 bases not matched to a gene. CDR3 length: 14 amino acids. Per the germline V gene, CDR1 is DFQATT and CDR2 is SNEGSKA (reference sequence). CDR3 residues: CSAQRGGRDNEQFF. The CDR3 DNA reads as TGCAGTGCCCAGCGGGGGGGCCGGGACAATGAGCAGTTCTTC.

The CDR3 sequence: CASSPRQTPYEQYF. CDR3 sequence (DNA): TGTGCCAGCAGCCCGAGACAGACCCCCTACGAGCAGTACTTC. This chain links TRBV7-6 with TRBJ2-7; maybe TRBD1 (5 bases). Germline loops: CDR1 SGHVS, CDR2 FNYEAQ. The V gene lost 5 bases and the J gene lost 2 bases, with 13 bases spanning the gap. This CDR3 comprises 14 residues.

The chain joins TRBV5-5 to TRBJ1-2; unclear D gene. There are 15 residues in the CDR3. Germline CDR1 reads SGHKS; CDR2 reads YYEKEE (reference sequence). V lost 4 bases to trimming and J lost 4 bases, with 17 bases between them. CDR3 coding DNA: TGTGCCAGCAGCAAGAATATAGGGCAGACCTATGGCTACACCTTC. This encodes CASSKNIGQTYGYTF.